The 20 T cell receptor beta chains listed next were all sequenced from one sample in a study of CD8+ T cells in alopecia areata. Treatment reported: oral pan-JAK inhibitor, 5-10 mg twice daily. Extracted from the samples, RNA was reverse transcribed into cDNA to serve as the sequencing template. Here immunoSEQ multiplex PCR was the method, and the copy in TCRdb shows in-frame clones only, minus some. The sample lists 150,000 to 200,000 clones, 60% occurring once. Sample: CD4+ T cells sorted from blood, taken at week 24, from a patient treated with tofacitinib. The receptors come from a human donor with alopecia areata.

Only a few counts were recorded for this clone. The CDR3 sequence is CSVEEAGANTEAFF. For the CDR3, the DNA is TGCAGCGTTGAAGAGGCAGGGGCGAACACTGAAGCTTTCTTT. This chain joins TRBV29-1 and TRBJ1-1; perhaps TRBD1 as D (6 bases). The CDR3 runs 14 residues. CDR1 is SQVTM and CDR2 is ANQGSEA in the germline V gene. Deletions cut 0 bases from V and 1 base from J, with 9 bases between.

The chain couples TRBV30 to TRBJ2-2, with D possibly being TRBD1 (6 bases). The V and J ends lost 0 bases and 1 base respectively, with 9 bases between them. Germline V gene sequence: CDR1 GTSNPN, CDR2 SVGIG (reference sequence). The CDR3 is made up of 15 amino acids. The DNA of the CDR3 is TGTGCCTGGAGTGTCCTGACAGGGAACACCGGGGAGCTGTTTTTT. This codes for CAWSVLTGNTGELFF.

The chain recombines TRBV7-3 with TRBJ2-5; D is uncertain. The CDR3 covers 13 residues. From germline, CDR1 is SGHTA and CDR2 FQGTGA. With 2 bases removed from V and 2 bases from J, the gap between germline ends came to 6 bases. This CDR3 is CASSLGSQETQYF. CDR3 nucleotide sequence: TGTGCCAGCAGCTTAGGTAGTCAAGAGACCCAGTACTTC.

For this clone: The sample holds other DNA sequences that translate to the same CDR3. The chain joins TRBV20-1 to TRBJ2-5, with D unclear. V gave up 3 bases and J gave up 4 bases, with 3 bases separating them. Germline lookup yields CDR1 DFQATT and CDR2 SNEGSKA (reference sequence). CDR3 size: 10 residues. The CDR3 reads CSARGETQYF. CDR3 nucleotides: TGCAGTGCTAGGGGAGAGACCCAGTACTTC.

CDR3 protein: CSTLNRDRILEQFF. Written as DNA, the CDR3 is TGCAGCACCTTGAACCGGGACAGGATACTAGAGCAGTTCTTC. The genes are TRBV29-1 and TRBJ2-1; 8 bases align to TRBD1. The CDR3 is made up of 14 amino acids. Germline CDR1 and CDR2: SQVTM and ANQGSEA. V lost 8 bases, J lost 10 bases, and 16 bases stayed unmatched.

The J gene is TRBJ2-6, the V gene TRBV19; 9 nucleotides agree with TRBD1. Germline V gene data show CDR1 as LNHDA and CDR2 as SQIVND (reference sequence). CDR3 size: 16 residues. The V and J ends lost 4 bases and 2 bases, in that order; junction bases with no gene match: 3. CDR3 protein: CASSNTGGAGANVLTF. The CDR3 DNA reads as TGTGCCAGTAGTAACACAGGGGGCGCTGGGGCCAACGTCCTGACTTTC.

There are a few counts of this clone. The CDR3 region is CASSFTRGNTGELFF. The CDR3 coding sequence is TGTGCCAGCAGTTTCACCAGGGGCAACACCGGGGAGCTGTTTTTT. The gene calls are TRBV27 and TRBJ2-2, with a weak D call TRBD1 (6 bases). Trimming shortened V by 3 bases and J by 2 bases, and 10 bases separated the two germline ends. CDR1 MNHEY and CDR2 SMNVEV come from the germline V gene (reference sequence). The CDR3 has 15 amino acids.

The rearrangement links TRBV11-2 to TRBJ1-6, with TRBD1 identical over 7 bases. The CDR3 has 14 residues. V shed 6 bases and J 5 bases; nucleotides not matched to a gene: 4. CDR1 and CDR2 from the germline V gene are SGHAT and FQNNGV. CDR3 bases: TGTGCCAGCAGTGACAGGGACCATAATTCACCCCTCCACTTT. The encoded protein is CASSDRDHNSPLHF.

The rearrangement joins TRBV19 to TRBJ2-1, with D perhaps TRBD2 (7 bases). This CDR3 has 16 amino acids. V was shortened by 4 bases and J by 12 bases, with 25 bases between the two germline ends. Germline CDR1 and CDR2: LNHDA and SQIVND (reference sequence). Written as DNA, the CDR3 is TGTGCCAGTAGTAAGGTGGCTAGCGGAATGAGGGGGGTGCAGTTCTTC. Protein: CASSKVASGMRGVQFF. Complete variable domain (other parts from reference TRBV19 and TRBJ2-1): DGGITQSPKYLFRKEGQNVTLSCEQNLNHDAMYWYRQDPGQGLRLIYYSQIVNDFQKGDIAEGYSVSREKKESFPLTVTSAQKNPTAFYLCASSKVASGMRGVQFFGPGTRLTVL.

DNA of the CDR3: TGCGCCAGCACACCGGACAGCCTCGCAACTAATGAAAAACTGTTTTTT. Translation: CASTPDSLATNEKLFF. J is TRBJ1-4 and V is TRBV4-3; possible D gene TRBD1, 6 bases. CDR1 and CDR2 (germline): LGHNA, YSLEER. CDR3 size: 16 residues. The V and J ends lost 7 bases and 0 bases respectively, with 15 bases between them.

This clone was detected only a few times. V gene TRBV5-1 combines with J gene TRBJ1-1; the D gene is possibly TRBD1 (5 bases). With 0 bases removed from V and 1 base from J, the gap between germline ends came to 7 bases. The germline V gene encodes CDR1 SGHRS and CDR2 YFSETQ. This CDR3 spans 14 amino acids. CDR3 DNA sequence: TGCGCCAGCAGCTTGGAGGGGTGGAACACTGAAGCTTTCTTT. This encodes CASSLEGWNTEAFF.

The genes are TRBV5-4 and TRBJ1-2, with 8 bases matching TRBD1. CDR1 is SGHNT, CDR2 YYREEE, per germline (reference sequence). The CDR3 is made up of 14 amino acids. V lost 2 bases to trimming and J lost 4 bases; unmatched junction nucleotides: 4. The CDR3 here is CASSLPQGVYGYTF. CDR3 coding DNA: TGTGCCAGCAGCTTACCACAGGGGGTCTATGGCTACACCTTC.

The rearrangement links TRBV10-3 to TRBJ2-2; the match to TRBD1 covers 9 bases. CDR1 ENHRY and CDR2 SYGVKD come from the germline V gene. CDR3 size: 16 residues. V was clipped by 4 bases and J by 6 bases; unmatched bases: 9. The CDR3 DNA reads TGTGCCATCAGTGTTCTGGGACAGGGTTCGTCCGGGGAGCTGTTTTTT. This sequence encodes CAISVLGQGSSGELFF.

V and J are TRBV9 and TRBJ1-2; tentative D call: TRBD1 (6 bases). The germline V and J ends were trimmed by 3 bases and 8 bases, with 20 bases remaining between them. Germline-derived CDR1 and CDR2 are SGDLS and YYNGEE. This CDR3 is 15 amino acids long. The CDR3 bases are TGTGCCAGCAGCGCGTCCCCCCGGGGGGCCCGCGGCTACACCTTC. Translating it yields CASSASPRGARGYTF.

The chain combines TRBV29-1 with TRBJ1-5, with TRBD1 matching over 7 bases. Trimming at V came to 4 bases and at J to 4 bases, leaving 7 bases not matched to a gene. The germline V gene encodes CDR1 SQVTM and CDR2 ANQGSEA. CDR3 size: 14 residues. CDR3 DNA sequence: TGCAGCGTTGCCTCAGACAGGGATAATCAGCCCCAGCATTTT. The encoded protein is CSVASDRDNQPQHF.

This clone was seen a handful of times. The chain carries TRBV29-1 and TRBJ1-1; no clear D. The V and J ends lost 7 bases and 1 base respectively, with 13 bases between them. Germline V gene sequence: CDR1 SQVTM, CDR2 ANQGSEA. This CDR3 has 13 amino acids. The CDR3 region has the DNA TGCAGCGGTACACCGACACCGAACACTGAAGCTTTCTTT. Residues: CSGTPTPNTEAFF.

The V call is TRBV9, the J call TRBJ1-2, with D possibly TRBD1 on 5 matching bases. Germline V lookup: CDR1 SGDLS, CDR2 YYNGEE. The V gene lost 1 base and the J gene lost 4 bases, with 8 bases spanning the gap. The CDR3 runs 13 residues. This CDR3 reads CASSVQGSYGYTF. CDR3 DNA sequence: TGTGCCAGCAGCGTACAGGGAAGCTATGGCTACACCTTC.

The sample holds one count of this clone. V is TRBV4-3 and J is TRBJ2-1; possible D gene TRBD2, 5 bases. Trimming left V 1 base short and J 1 base short, with 11 bases between. There are 16 residues in the CDR3. Germline V CDR1 and CDR2: LGHNA, YSLEER. The CDR3 protein is CASSQGGQGSYNEQFF. The CDR3, as DNA: TGCGCCAGCAGCCAAGGAGGGCAAGGATCCTACAATGAGCAGTTCTTC.

The V and J genes are TRBV13 and TRBJ1-2; a possible D gene is TRBD1 (6 bases). This CDR3 comprises 13 residues. The V and J ends lost 2 bases and 8 bases respectively, with 12 bases between them. The germline V gene has CDR1 PRHDT and CDR2 FYEKMQ (reference sequence). The CDR3 loop is CASSLWGAKGYTF. The CDR3 DNA reads as TGTGCCAGCAGCTTATGGGGGGCGAAGGGCTACACCTTC.

This sequence joins TRBV9 and TRBJ1-2; TRBD1 aligns across 10 bases. Germline V CDR1 and CDR2: SGDLS, YYNGEE. V trimming: 4 bases; J trimming: 8 bases; junction bases outside the gene matches: 11. There are 15 residues in the CDR3. The CDR3 spells CASSPRTGGSRGYTF. CDR3 nucleotide sequence: TGTGCCAGCAGCCCTAGGACAGGGGGGTCGCGGGGCTACACCTTC. The whole variable domain, remainder taken from reference TRBV9 and TRBJ1-2, is DSGVTQTPKHLITATGQRVTLRCSPRSGDLSVYWYQQSLDQGLQFLIQYYNGEERAKGNILERFSAQQFPDLHSELNLSSLELGDSALYFCASSPRTGGSRGYTFGSGTRLTVV.